This T cell receptor (beta chain) was found in a study of CD8 T cells in ankylosing spondylitis. The study, taken as a whole, reports: Typical of ankylosing spondylitis blood, it appeared, was a TCR beta motif of about eight highly homologous variants. According to the report, clones linked to the disease were significantly enriched in matched synovial fluid samples taken from ankylosing spondylitis patients.

TCRdb re-derived calls from the 5' RACE reads in MiXCR, one entry per CDR3 protein. The sample yields fewer than 750,000 distinct CDR3 sequences, roughly 19% seen once. Turning to this clonotype: Its target is unknown.

The sample consisted of blood, either unsorted or a sorted T cell fraction (not recorded which). The TCR sequence derives from a male donor with ankylosing spondylitis.

CDR3 nucleotide sequence: TGCAGCGTTAGGACTACTCGGGGAGATACGCAGTATTTT. Translation: CSVRTTRGDTQYF. The chain is built from TRBV29-1 and TRBJ2-3, with a weak D call TRBD2 (6 bases). CDR1 and CDR2 (germline): SQVTM, ANQGSEA. The CDR3 runs to 13 residues. Trimming took 5 bases from V and 5 from J, leaving 14 bases between them.